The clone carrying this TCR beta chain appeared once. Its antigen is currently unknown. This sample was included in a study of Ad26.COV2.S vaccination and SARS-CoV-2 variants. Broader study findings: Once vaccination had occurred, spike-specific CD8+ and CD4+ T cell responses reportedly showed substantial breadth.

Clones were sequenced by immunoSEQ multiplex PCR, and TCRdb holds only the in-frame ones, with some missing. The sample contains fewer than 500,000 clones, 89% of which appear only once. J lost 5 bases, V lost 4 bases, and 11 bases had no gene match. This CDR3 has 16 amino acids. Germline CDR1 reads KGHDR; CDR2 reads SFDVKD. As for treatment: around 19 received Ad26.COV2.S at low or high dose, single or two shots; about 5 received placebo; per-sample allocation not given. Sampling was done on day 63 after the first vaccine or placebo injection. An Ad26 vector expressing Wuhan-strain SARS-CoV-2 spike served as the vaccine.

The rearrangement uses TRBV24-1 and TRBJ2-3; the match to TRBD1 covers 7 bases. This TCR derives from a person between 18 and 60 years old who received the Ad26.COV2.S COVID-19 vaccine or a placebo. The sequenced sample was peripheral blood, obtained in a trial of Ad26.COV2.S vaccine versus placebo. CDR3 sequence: CATSEETGMVGDTQYF. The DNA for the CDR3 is TGTGCCACCAGTGAGGAGACAGGGATGGTTGGAGATACGCAGTATTTT.